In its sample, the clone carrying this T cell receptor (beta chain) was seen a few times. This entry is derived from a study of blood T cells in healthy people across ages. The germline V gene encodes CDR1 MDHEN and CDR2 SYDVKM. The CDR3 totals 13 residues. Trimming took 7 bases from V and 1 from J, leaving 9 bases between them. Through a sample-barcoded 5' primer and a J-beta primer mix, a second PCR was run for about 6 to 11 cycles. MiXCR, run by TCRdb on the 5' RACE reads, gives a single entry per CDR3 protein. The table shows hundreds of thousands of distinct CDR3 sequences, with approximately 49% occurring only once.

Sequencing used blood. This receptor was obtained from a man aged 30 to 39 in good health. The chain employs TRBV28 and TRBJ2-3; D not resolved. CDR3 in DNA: TGTGCCAGCAAGTCCCAGGGCACAGATACGCAGTATTTT. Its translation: CASKSQGTDTQYF.